These T cell receptor beta chains were read from a single sample in a study of blood T cells in healthy people across ages. From the 5' RACE reads, TCRdb called clonotypes with MiXCR, one entry per CDR3 protein. The profile covers about 1.4 million distinct CDR3 sequences, with around 59% appearing a single time and over 5% taken by the ten largest. Sequenced sample: blood. Source of these receptors: a man aged 18 to 35 in good health. Each CDR3 is given without its conserved first and last residue. A D gene is named only where the DNA matches it firmly.

>TRBJ2-1|TRBV9|TRBD2
ASSALAGGFNNEQF
>TRBJ2-2|TRBV2|-
ASIRGGTGELF
>TRBJ2-7|TRBV15|-
ATSADSYEQY
>TRBJ2-3|TRBV7-2|TRBD2
ASSLLAGGFNMMADTQY
>TRBJ1-1|TRBV29-1|-
SVGENTEAF
>TRBJ2-1|TRBV4-1|-
ASRRPRKKF
>TRBJ1-2|TRBV29-1|-
SVPGPGDT
>TRBJ2-7|TRBV7-9|TRBD1
ASSPFQGQVPYEQY
>TRBJ2-2|TRBV2|-
ASPGNDTGELF
>TRBJ2-3|TRBV7-2|-
ASSLAPGGSDTQY
>TRBJ1-6|TRBV20-1|-
SAKGSQNSPLH
>TRBJ2-3|TRBV6-6|TRBD1
ASGATGSDTQY
>TRBJ2-1|TRBV11-2|TRBD2
ASSMGRGEYNEQF
>TRBJ2-3|TRBV6-5|TRBD2
ASSYFGGDADTQY
>TRBJ1-2|TRBV12-3/TRBV12-4|-
ASTPFLGADYGYT
>TRBJ1-5|TRBV6-4|-
ASSDTPYSNQPQH
>TRBJ2-1|TRBV20-1|-
SASFSFHEQF
>TRBJ2-5|TRBV25-1|TRBD1
ASSEIGQGQETQY
>TRBJ2-1|TRBV7-7|TRBD2
ASSQGVAGVNEQF
>TRBJ1-1|TRBV9|-
ASSGGAQTEAF
>TRBJ2-1|TRBV12-3/TRBV12-4|TRBD2
ASSSIAGGLTYNEQF
>TRBJ2-5|TRBV27|TRBD2
ASSAGLAGYQETQY
>TRBJ2-1|TRBV7-2|TRBD2
ASSFDGLAHNEQF
>TRBJ1-4|TRBV11-2|-
ASSLDRDTNEKLF
>TRBJ1-2|TRBV10-2|-
ASSDWPGGGYT
>TRBJ2-7|TRBV11-2|-
ASSLGPYRAYEQY
>TRBJ1-2|TRBV3-1|-
ASFGSGSPGYGYT
>TRBJ2-3|TRBV27|-
ASSFQETTDTQY
>TRBJ2-7|TRBV6-1|-
ASSEGKAYEQY
>TRBJ2-7|TRBV10-3|TRBD1
AIRPGGSAYEQY
>TRBJ2-1|TRBV20-1|TRBD2
SATPGLAGGNEQF
>TRBJ1-4|TRBV5-5|TRBD1
ASSGWTGSFEKLF